This paragraph reports one T cell receptor (beta chain). TCRdb's copy holds only in-frame clones and misses some; the assay was immunoSEQ multiplex PCR. The table has 100,000 to 150,000 clones, approximately 84% seen once. These data are taken from a study of T cell responses to AZD1222 COVID-19 vaccine. Per germline, CDR1 LGHDT and CDR2 YNNKEL (reference sequence). CDR3 length: 14 residues. V dropped 2 bases and J dropped 3; count of bases not matched to a gene: 2. The clonotype comes from an adult in good health. The sequencing here drew on peripheral blood, taken on day 0 of AZD1222 vaccination. The rearrangement joins TRBV3-1 (or the pseudogene TRBV3-2) to TRBJ1-1, with 8 bases identical to TRBD1. The CDR3 coding sequence is TGTGCCAGCAGCCAATTGGACAGGGACACTGAAGCTTTCTTT. It codes for CASSQLDRDTEAFF.